This T cell receptor beta chain was recorded in a study of chemoradiotherapy in HPV16-positive cancers. Study results and caveats: Better recurrence-free survival went with HPV-responsive T-cell expansion in HPV16-positive patients.

Measured with immunoSEQ multiplex PCR; TCRdb has only the in-frame clones, and not every one. Of 11,000 or so clones in the sample, roughly 71% were seen once. Turning to this clone: Antigen: not known.

V trimming: 6 bases; J trimming: 5 bases; junction bases outside the gene matches: 7. CDR3 length equals 15 residues. Germline assignment: CDR1 MNHEY and CDR2 SMNVEV (reference sequence). The sample was gathered from a patient who underwent chemoradiotherapy. The chain has TRBV27 and TRBJ1-4, with TRBD1 matching over 9 bases. The receptor's source is a human donor with HPV-associated anogenital cancer. The CDR3 DNA follows: TGTGCCAGCAGGTCTTCGGACAGGGGAAATGAAAAACTGTTTTTT. It is translated as CASRSSDRGNEKLFF.